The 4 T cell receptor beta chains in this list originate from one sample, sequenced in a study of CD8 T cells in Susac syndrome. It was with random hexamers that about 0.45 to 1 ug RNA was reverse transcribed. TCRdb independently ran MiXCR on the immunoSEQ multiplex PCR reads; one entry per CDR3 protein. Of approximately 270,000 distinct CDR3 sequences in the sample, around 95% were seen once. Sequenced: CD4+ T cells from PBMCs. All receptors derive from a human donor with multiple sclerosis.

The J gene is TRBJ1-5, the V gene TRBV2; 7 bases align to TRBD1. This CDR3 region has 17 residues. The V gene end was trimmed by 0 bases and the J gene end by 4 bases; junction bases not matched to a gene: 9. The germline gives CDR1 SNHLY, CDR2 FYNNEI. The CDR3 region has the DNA TGTGCCAGCAGTGAAGCTCTTACAGGGGCGCGAAATCAGCCCCAGCATTTT. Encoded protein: CASSEALTGARNQPQHF.

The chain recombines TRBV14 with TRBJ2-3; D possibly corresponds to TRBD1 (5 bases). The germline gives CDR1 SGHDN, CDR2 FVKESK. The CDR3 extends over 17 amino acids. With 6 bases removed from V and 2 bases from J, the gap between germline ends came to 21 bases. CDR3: CASSKQSGHANTDTQYF. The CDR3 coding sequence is TGTGCCAGCAGTAAGCAATCAGGACACGCCAACACAGATACGCAGTATTTT.

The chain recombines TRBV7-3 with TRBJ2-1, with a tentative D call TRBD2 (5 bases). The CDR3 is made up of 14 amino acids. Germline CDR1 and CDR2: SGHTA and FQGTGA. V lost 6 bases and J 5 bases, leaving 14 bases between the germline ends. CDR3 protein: CASRPPGVNNEQFF. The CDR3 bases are TGTGCCAGCAGACCCCCCGGGGTCAACAATGAGCAGTTCTTC.

CDR3 amino acids: CASRAGGRTTGELFF. The CDR3 DNA sequence: TGTGCCAGCAGGGCTGGCGGGAGGACAACAGGGGAGCTGTTTTTT. The chain uses TRBV27 and TRBJ2-2; 8 nucleotides align to TRBD2. CDR3 length: 15 residues. V lost 6 bases and J lost 8; bases outside the gene matches: 11. In germline, CDR1 is MNHEY, CDR2 SMNVEV (reference sequence).